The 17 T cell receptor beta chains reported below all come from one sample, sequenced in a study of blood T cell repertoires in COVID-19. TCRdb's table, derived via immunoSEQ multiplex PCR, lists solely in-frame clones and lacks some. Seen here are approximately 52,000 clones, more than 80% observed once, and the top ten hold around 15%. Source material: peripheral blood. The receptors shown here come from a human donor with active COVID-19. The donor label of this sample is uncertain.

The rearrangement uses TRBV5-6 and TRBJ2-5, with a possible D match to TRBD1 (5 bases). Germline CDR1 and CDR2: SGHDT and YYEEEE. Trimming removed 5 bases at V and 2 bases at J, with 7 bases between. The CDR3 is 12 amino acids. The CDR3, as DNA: TGTGCCAGCAGAAGACAGCAAGAGACCCAGTACTTC. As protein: CASRRQQETQYF.

CDR3 loop: CASSPAYLSNQPQHF. In DNA form, the CDR3 reads TGTGCCAGCTCACCAGCGTATTTAAGCAATCAGCCCCAGCATTTT. The chain uses TRBV18 and TRBJ1-5; D gene ambiguous. In germline, CDR1 is KGHSH, CDR2 LQKENI. V was clipped by 2 bases and J by 1 base, with 9 bases between them. CDR3 length: 15 residues.

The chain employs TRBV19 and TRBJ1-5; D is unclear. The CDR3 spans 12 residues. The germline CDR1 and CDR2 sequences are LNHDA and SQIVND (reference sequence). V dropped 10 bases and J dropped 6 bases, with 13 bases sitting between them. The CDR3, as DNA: TGTGCCACCCGGGAAGGCAGTCAGCCCCAGCATTTT. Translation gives CATREGSQPQHF.

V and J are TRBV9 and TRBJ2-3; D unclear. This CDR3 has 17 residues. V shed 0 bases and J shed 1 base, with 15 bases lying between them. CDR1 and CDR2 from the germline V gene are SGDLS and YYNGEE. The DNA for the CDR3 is TGTGCCAGCAGCGTAGATTCTAGACGGGTGGGCACAGATACGCAGTATTTT. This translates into CASSVDSRRVGTDTQYF.

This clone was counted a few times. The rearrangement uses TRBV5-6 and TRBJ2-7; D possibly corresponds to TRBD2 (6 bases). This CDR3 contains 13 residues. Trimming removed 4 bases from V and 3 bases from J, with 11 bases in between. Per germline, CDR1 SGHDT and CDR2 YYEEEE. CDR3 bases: TGTGCCAGCAGCACGGACTATGACTACGAGCAGTACGTC. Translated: CASSTDYDYEQYV.

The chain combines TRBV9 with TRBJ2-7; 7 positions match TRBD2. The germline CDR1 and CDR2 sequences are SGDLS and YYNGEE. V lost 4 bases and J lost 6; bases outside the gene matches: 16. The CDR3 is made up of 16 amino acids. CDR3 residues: CASSPPGGPGVREQYF. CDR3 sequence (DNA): TGTGCCAGCAGCCCCCCGGGAGGACCTGGTGTTCGCGAGCAGTACTTC.

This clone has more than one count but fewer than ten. The CDR3 DNA follows: TGTGCCAGCACCTGGGACAGGGCGTCCCCCCTCCACTTT. Its translation: CASTWDRASPLHF. This chain links TRBV6-5 with TRBJ1-6; 9 bases are shared with TRBD1. The J segment lost 13 bases and the V segment lost 7 bases, leaving 8 bases of the junction unmatched. This CDR3 is built from 13 residues. Germline values: CDR1 MNHEY, CDR2 SVGAGI.

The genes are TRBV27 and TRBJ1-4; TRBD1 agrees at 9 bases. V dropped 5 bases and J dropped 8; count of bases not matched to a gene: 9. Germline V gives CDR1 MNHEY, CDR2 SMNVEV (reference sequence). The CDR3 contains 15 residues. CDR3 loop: CASSPRTGAREKLFF. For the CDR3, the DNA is TGTGCCAGCAGTCCCCGGACAGGGGCAAGGGAAAAACTGTTTTTT.

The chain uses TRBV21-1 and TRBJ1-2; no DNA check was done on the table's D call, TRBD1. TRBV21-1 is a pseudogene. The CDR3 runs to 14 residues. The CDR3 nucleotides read TGTGCCAGCAGCAACCCCAGGGGGGTACATGGCTACACCTTC. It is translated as CASSNPRGVHGYTF.

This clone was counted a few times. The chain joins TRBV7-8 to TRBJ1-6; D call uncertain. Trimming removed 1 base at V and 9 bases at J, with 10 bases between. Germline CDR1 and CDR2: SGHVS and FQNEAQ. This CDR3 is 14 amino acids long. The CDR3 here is CASSLGGGGSPLHF. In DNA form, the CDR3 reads TGTGCCAGCAGCTTAGGGGGAGGAGGTTCACCCCTCCACTTT.

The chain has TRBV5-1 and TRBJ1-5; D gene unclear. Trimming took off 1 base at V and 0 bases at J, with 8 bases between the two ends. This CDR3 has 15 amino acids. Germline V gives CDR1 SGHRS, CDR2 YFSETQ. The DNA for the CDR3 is TGCGCCAGCAGCTTGTTACAGATTAGCAATCAGCCCCAGCATTTT. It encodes CASSLLQISNQPQHF.

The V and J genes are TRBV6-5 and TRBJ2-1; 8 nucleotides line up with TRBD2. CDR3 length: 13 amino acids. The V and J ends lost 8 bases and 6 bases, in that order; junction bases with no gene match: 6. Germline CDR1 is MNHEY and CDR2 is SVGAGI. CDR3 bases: TGTGCCAGCCAAACGGGGGGGGGCAATGAGCAGTTCTTC. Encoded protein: CASQTGGGNEQFF.

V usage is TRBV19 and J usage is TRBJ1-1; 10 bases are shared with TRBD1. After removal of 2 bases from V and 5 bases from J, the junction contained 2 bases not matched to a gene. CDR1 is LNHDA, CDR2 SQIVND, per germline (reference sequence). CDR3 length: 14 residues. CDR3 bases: TGTGCCAGTAGTATACCGGGACAGGGGACTGAAGCTTTCTTT. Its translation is CASSIPGQGTEAFF.

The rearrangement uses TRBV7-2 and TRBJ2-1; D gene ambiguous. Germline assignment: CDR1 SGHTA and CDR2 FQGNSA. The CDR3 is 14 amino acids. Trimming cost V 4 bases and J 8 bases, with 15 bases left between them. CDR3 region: CASSYGSSEDEQFF. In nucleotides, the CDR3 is TGTGCCAGCAGCTACGGGTCCTCCGAAGATGAGCAGTTCTTC.

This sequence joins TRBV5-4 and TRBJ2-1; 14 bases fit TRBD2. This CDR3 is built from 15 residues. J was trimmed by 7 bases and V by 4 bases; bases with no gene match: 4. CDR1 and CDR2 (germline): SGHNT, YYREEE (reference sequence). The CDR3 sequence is CASSLGLAGGNEQFF. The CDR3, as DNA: TGTGCCAGCAGCCTCGGACTAGCGGGGGGTAATGAGCAGTTCTTC.

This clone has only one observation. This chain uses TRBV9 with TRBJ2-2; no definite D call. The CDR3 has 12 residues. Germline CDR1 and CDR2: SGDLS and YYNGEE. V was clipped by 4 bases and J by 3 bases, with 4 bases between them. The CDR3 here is CASSHDTGELFF. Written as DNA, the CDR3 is TGTGCCAGCAGCCATGACACCGGGGAGCTGTTTTTT.

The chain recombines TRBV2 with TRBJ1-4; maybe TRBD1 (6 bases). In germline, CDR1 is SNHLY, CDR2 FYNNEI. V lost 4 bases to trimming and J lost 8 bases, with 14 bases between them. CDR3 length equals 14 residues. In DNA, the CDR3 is TGTGCCAGCAGTGTGGCCAGGGGATTGGAAAAACTGTTTTTT. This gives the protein CASSVARGLEKLFF.